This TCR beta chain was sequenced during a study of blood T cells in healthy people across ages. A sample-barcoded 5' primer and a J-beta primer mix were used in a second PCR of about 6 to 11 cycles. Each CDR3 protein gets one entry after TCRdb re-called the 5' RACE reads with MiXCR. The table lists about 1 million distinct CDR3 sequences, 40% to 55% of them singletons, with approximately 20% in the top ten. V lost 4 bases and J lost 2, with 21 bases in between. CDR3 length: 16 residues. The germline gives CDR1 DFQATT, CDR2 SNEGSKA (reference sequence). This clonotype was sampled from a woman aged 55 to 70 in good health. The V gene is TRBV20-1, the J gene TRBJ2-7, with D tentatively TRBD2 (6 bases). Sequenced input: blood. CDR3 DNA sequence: TGCAGTGCTATTCCCGCCCTACAGCGGGCCACCTACGAGCAGTACTTC. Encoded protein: CSAIPALQRATYEQYF.